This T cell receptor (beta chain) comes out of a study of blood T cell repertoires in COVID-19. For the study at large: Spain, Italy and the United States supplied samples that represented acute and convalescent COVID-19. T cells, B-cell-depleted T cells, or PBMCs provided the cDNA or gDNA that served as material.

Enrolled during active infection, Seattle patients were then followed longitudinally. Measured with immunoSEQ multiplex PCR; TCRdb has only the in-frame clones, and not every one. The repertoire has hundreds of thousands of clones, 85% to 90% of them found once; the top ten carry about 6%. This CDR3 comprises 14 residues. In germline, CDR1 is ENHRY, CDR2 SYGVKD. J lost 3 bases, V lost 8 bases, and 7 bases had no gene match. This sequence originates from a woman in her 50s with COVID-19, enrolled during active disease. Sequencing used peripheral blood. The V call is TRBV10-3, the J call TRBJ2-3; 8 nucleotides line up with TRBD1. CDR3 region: CAIGGRGQTDTQYF. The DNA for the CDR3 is TGTGCCATCGGAGGCAGGGGGCAAACAGATACGCAGTATTTT.